Listed below are T cell receptor beta chains from one sample, sequenced in a study of blood T cell repertoires in COVID-19. The assay was immunoSEQ multiplex PCR, and TCRdb's table has in-frame clones only and misses some. This table has about 410,000 clones, around 90% appearing once. The specimen was PBMCs or T cells enriched from blood (not recorded which). The source is a young man who had recovered from COVID-19. The CDR3 runs from the conserved cysteine through the conserved F or W.

v_call: TRBV5-1; j_call: TRBJ1-6; cdr3_aa: CASSTTGTGVPSLHF
v_call: TRBV5-1; j_call: TRBJ1-1; cdr3_aa: CASSLDAESEAFF
v_call: TRBV19; j_call: TRBJ1-2; cdr3_aa: CASTDSPANYGYTF
v_call: TRBV7-2; j_call: TRBJ1-2; cdr3_aa: CASSLGPAGRGYTF
v_call: TRBV28; j_call: TRBJ2-7; cdr3_aa: CASWTGNNYEQYF
v_call: TRBV30; j_call: TRBJ1-3; cdr3_aa: CAWSRQGPGNTIYF
v_call: TRBV5-1; j_call: TRBJ2-1; cdr3_aa: CASNIDRGNEQFF
v_call: TRBV6-5; j_call: TRBJ2-2; cdr3_aa: CASERTGELFF
v_call: TRBV6-5; j_call: TRBJ1-2; cdr3_aa: CATETAANYGYTF
v_call: TRBV9; j_call: TRBJ2-1; cdr3_aa: CASSVNRLAHSYNEQFF
v_call: TRBV2; j_call: TRBJ2-1; cdr3_aa: CASSADSSSYNEQFF
v_call: TRBV2; j_call: TRBJ2-7; cdr3_aa: CASSHSGRFSYEQYF
v_call: TRBV5-8; j_call: TRBJ1-3; cdr3_aa: CASSLGGDTYSGNTIYF
v_call: TRBV5-1; j_call: TRBJ2-1; cdr3_aa: CASSPGLAGVDEQFF
v_call: TRBV6-5; j_call: TRBJ1-2; cdr3_aa: CASSLGSGVTNYGYTF
v_call: TRBV7-8; j_call: TRBJ1-3; cdr3_aa: CASSLVAGSGNTIYF
v_call: TRBV9; j_call: TRBJ2-2; cdr3_aa: CASSLRTPGDTGELFF
v_call: TRBV28; j_call: TRBJ1-1; cdr3_aa: CASSLGTPLEAFF
v_call: TRBV19; j_call: TRBJ1-6; cdr3_aa: CASRPDRVNSPLHF